This paragraph reports one T cell receptor (beta chain). The CDR3 has 15 residues. Trimming took 6 bases from V and 5 from J; bases not matched to a gene: 3. Germline V lookup: CDR1 SGHAT, CDR2 FQNNGV. In the authors' methods: Amplification from reference gene primers served as the basis for estimated nucleated cell counts. The repertoire was sequenced with immunoSEQ multiplex PCR; TCRdb's copy has only in-frame clones and lacks some. Clonal size and the V and J genes are those of that table, whereas D and trimming came from the DNA. The repertoire holds about 47,000 clones, with roughly 86% as singletons. The data derive from a study of blood T cell repertoires in COVID-19. Overall study context: Sites across the United States, Italy and Spain contributed samples from acute and convalescent COVID-19.

This clonotype was obtained from a man aged 50 or older with active COVID-19. The source material was peripheral blood. The chain joins TRBV11-2 to TRBJ2-2; 13 nucleotides agree with TRBD2. The CDR3 DNA is TGTGCCAGCAGACTAGCGGGGGGGCGTACCGGGGAGCTGTTTTTT. Amino acid sequence: CASRLAGGRTGELFF.